The source of this T cell receptor beta chain is a study of blood T cell repertoires in COVID-19. Produced via immunoSEQ multiplex PCR; TCRdb's table is partial and in-frame only. The table lists 200,000 to 300,000 clones, 84% of them singletons. CDR1 is MNHEY and CDR2 is SVGEGT in the germline V gene. Trimming stripped 2 bases from V and 6 bases from J, with 13 bases between. The CDR3 has 15 residues. The rearrangement links TRBV6-2 or TRBV6-3 to TRBJ2-2; weak D call: TRBD2 (7 bases). The TCR sequence derives from a middle-aged man who had recovered from COVID-19. Sequencing was done on a sample of peripheral blood. The CDR3 sequence is CASSYESGGPGELFF. CDR3 coding DNA: TGTGCCAGCAGTTACGAGTCGGGGGGCCCCGGGGAGCTGTTTTTT.